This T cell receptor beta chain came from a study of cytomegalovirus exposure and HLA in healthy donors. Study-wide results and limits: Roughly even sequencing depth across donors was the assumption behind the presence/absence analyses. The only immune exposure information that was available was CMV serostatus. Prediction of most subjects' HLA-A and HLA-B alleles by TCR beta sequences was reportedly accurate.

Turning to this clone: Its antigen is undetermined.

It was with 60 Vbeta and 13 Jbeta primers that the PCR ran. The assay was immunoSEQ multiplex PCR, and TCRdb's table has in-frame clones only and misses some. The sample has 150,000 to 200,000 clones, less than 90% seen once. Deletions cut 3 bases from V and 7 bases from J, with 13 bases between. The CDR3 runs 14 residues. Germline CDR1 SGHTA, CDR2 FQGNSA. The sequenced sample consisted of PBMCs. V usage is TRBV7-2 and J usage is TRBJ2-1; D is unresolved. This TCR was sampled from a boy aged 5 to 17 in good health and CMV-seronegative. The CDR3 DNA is TGTGCCAGCAGCTTGGTACGGAGCTGGAATGAGCAGTTCTTC. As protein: CASSLVRSWNEQFF.